The sequence of this T cell receptor beta chain was determined in a study of T cells in localized non-small cell lung cancer. Profiling relied on immunoSEQ multiplex PCR, and the TCRdb table lists in-frame clones only, not all of them. The sample carries more than 15,000 clones, 89% recorded once. In this sample, this clone turned up once. Per the germline V gene, CDR1 is MGHRA and CDR2 is YSYEKL. This CDR3 has 15 residues. V shed 1 base and J shed 5 bases, with 11 bases lying between them. The receptor comes from a man aged 35 to 69 with stage I lung adenocarcinoma. The chain couples TRBV4-1 to TRBJ2-2; a possible D gene is TRBD1 (5 bases). The sequencing here drew on peripheral blood, taken before any cancer treatment. The CDR3 reads CASSQAGMKTGELFF. DNA for the CDR3: TGCGCCAGCAGCCAAGCAGGGATGAAAACCGGGGAGCTGTTTTTT.